This T cell receptor (beta chain) was observed in a study of a mutant IDH1 vaccine in newly diagnosed glioma. Study as a whole: Standard pretreatment was either radiotherapy, temozolomide, or, for most, radiochemotherapy with temozolomide.

Time point of the sample: baseline, week 1 (first vaccination visit). Treatment here: pre-vaccination baseline after standard-of-care therapy. The donor cohort comprised cases of new WHO grade 3 or 4 IDH1-mutant, ATRX-lost astrocytoma. The germline gives CDR1 MNHEY, CDR2 SMNVEV (reference sequence). The CDR3 is 15 amino acids. Unmatched junction bases numbered 5, after V lost 3 bases and J lost 2 bases. The data were produced by immunoSEQ multiplex PCR, yet TCRdb's version contains in-frame clones alone and is incomplete. The sample has about 68,000 clones, 75% to 85% seen once; the top ten hold about 7.5%.

The gene calls are TRBV27 and TRBJ2-7; TRBD1 matches at 9 bases. This specimen was PBMCs, taken from a glioma patient treated with radiotherapy, temozolomide or both. This sequence was found in a man between 50 and 59 years old with glioma. The CDR3 is CASSFAWDRAYEQYF. CDR3 DNA: TGTGCCAGCAGTTTCGCCTGGGACAGGGCCTACGAGCAGTACTTC.